This TCR beta chain was found in a study of high-grade serous ovarian cancer treatment subgroups. About the research overall: Each sample yielded on average around 7,300 unique TCR beta rearrangements from 12,000 to 15,000 reads. Study-level results: TCR relatedness rose with neoantigen level and trended with mutation load. Same-patient tumor repertoires overlapped at roughly 0.095 to 0.79; different patients barely overlapped. These tumor repertoires lack spatial information from bulk sequencing.

Germline V gene data show CDR1 as SGHTA and CDR2 as FQGNSA. Trimming removed 2 bases from V and 4 bases from J, with 8 bases in between. This CDR3 contains 13 residues. Comments on this clone: Its antigen is unknown.

Measured with immunoSEQ multiplex PCR; TCRdb has only the in-frame clones, and not every one. The sample holds approximately 8,900 clones; around nine tenths are singletons and the top ten take approximately 1.5%. Tumor tissue was taken before any definitive surgery or chemotherapy was given. This receptor was obtained from a human donor with high-grade serous ovarian cancer. The sequenced sample was tumor tissue. J is TRBJ1-2 and V is TRBV7-2; D gene ambiguous. CDR3 loop: CASSLLERYGYTF. The CDR3 nucleotides are TGTGCCAGCAGCTTACTGGAGCGCTATGGCTACACCTTC.